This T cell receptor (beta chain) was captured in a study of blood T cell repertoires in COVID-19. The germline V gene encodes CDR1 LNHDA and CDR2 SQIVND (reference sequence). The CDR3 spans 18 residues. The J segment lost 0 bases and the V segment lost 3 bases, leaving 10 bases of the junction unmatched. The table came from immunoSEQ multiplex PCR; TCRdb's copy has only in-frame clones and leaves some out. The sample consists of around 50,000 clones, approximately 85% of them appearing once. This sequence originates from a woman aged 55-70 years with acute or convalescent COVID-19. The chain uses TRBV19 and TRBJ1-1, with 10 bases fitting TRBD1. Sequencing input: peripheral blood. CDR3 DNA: TGTGCCAGTAGTATGAATGATAAGGGACAGGGGTTGAACACTGAAGCTTTCTTT. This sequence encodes CASSMNDKGQGLNTEAFF.